This TCR beta chain was found in a study of human versus mouse CDR3 diversity and MHC coevolution. Assay: immunoSEQ multiplex PCR; the TCRdb copy retains only in-frame clones and omits some. The sample records fewer than 100,000 clones, about 93% being singletons. The study, taken as a whole, reports: Compared with mice, human CDR3s carried more deletions and insertions on average.

Notes on this clone: Its matching antigen is unknown.

The germline V gene encodes CDR1 GTSNPN and CDR2 SVGIG (reference sequence). Trimming cost V 4 bases and J 5 bases; bases outside gene matches: 7. This CDR3 comprises 13 residues. The rearrangement links TRBV30 to TRBJ1-1; 7 nucleotides match TRBD1. The sequence was collected from a person between 25 and 70 years old in good health. The sample was naive CD4+ T cells from blood. Subset given: CD45RO-negative CD62L-positive naive CD4 T cells. The CDR3 DNA is TGTGCCTGGACAGGGGGTCGTGGGACTGAAGCTTTCTTT. It translates to CAWTGGRGTEAFF.